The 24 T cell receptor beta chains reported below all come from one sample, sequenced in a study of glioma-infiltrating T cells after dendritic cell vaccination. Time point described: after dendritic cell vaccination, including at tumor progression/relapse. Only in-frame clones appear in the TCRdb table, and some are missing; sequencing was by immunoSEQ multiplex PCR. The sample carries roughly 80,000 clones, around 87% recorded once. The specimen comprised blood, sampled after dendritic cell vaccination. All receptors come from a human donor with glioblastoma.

The CDR3, as DNA: TGTGCCAGCTCACCGCCACGCGCCTACTCCTACAATGAGCAGTTCTTC. Translated, it gives CASSPPRAYSYNEQFF. The rearrangement links TRBV18 to TRBJ2-1; D not resolved. This CDR3 comprises 16 residues. Germline loops: CDR1 KGHSH, CDR2 LQKENI. Deletions cut 3 bases from V and 0 bases from J, with 12 bases between.

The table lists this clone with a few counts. The CDR3 nucleotides are TGTGCCATCAGTGAGGGACAAGATGAAGCTTTCTTT. Its translation is CAISEGQDEAFF. The V and J genes are TRBV10-3 and TRBJ1-1; perhaps TRBD1 as D (5 bases). This CDR3 spans 12 amino acids. The V end was cut by 2 bases, the J end by 7 bases, with 8 bases between. In germline, CDR1 is ENHRY, CDR2 SYGVKD.

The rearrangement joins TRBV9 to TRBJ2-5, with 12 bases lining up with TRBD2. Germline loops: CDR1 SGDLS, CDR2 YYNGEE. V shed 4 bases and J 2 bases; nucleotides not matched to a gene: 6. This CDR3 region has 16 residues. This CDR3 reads CASSIGTSGPQETQYF. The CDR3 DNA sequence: TGTGCCAGCAGCATCGGGACTAGCGGGCCTCAAGAGACCCAGTACTTC.

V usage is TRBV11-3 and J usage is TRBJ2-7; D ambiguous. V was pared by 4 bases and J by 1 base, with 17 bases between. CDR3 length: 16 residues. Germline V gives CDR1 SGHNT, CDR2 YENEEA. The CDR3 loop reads CASSSSLSQSSYEQYF. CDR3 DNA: TGTGCCAGCAGCTCCTCGTTAAGCCAAAGTTCCTACGAGCAGTACTTC.

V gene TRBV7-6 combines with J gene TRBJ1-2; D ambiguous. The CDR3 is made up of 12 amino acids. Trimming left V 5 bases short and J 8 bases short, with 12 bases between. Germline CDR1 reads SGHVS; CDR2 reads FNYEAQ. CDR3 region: CASSARLSGYTF. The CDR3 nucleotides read TGTGCCAGCAGCGCAAGACTTTCCGGCTACACCTTC.

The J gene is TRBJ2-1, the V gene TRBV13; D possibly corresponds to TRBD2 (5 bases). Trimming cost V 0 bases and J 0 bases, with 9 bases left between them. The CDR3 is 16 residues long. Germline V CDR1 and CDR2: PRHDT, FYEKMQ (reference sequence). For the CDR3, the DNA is TGTGCCAGCAGCTTAGGGTTGCGGGCCTCCTACAATGAGCAGTTCTTC. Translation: CASSLGLRASYNEQFF.

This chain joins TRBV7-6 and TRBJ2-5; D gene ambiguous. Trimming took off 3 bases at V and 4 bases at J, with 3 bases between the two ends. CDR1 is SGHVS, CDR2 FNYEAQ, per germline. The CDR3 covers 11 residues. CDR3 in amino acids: CASSFRETQYF. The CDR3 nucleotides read TGTGCCAGCAGCTTCCGAGAGACCCAGTACTTC.

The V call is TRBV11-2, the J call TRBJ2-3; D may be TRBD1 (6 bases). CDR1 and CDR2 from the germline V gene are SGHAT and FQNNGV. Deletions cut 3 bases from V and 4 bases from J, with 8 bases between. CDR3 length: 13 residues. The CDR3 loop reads CASSFAGADTQYF. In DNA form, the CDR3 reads TGTGCCAGCAGCTTTGCAGGGGCAGATACGCAGTATTTT.

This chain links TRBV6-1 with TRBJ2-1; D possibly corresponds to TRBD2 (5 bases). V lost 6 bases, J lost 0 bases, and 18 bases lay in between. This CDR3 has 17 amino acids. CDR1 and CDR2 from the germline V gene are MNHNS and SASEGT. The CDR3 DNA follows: TGTGCCAGCAGAGAACGAGAGGCAGGAGGCTCCTACAATGAGCAGTTCTTC. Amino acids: CASREREAGGSYNEQFF.

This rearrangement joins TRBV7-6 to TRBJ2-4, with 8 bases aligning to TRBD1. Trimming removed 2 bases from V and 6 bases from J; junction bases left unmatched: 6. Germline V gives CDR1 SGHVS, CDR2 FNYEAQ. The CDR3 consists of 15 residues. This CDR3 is CASSLRQGAGNIQYF. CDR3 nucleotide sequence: TGTGCCAGCAGCTTAAGGCAGGGGGCGGGAAACATTCAGTACTTC.

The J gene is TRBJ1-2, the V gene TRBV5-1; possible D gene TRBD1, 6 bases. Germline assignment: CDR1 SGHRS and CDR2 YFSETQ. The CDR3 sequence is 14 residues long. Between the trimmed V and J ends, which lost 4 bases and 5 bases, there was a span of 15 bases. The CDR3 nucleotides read TGCGCCAGCAGCCCCGGACAGATTTCGTATGGCTACACCTTC. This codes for CASSPGQISYGYTF. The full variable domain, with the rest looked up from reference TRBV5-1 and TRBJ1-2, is KAGVTQTPRYLIKTRGQQVTLSCSPISGHRSVSWYQQTPGQGLQFLFEYFSETQRNKGNFPGRFSGRQFSNSRSEMNVSTLELGDSALYLCASSPGQISYGYTFGSGTRLTVV.

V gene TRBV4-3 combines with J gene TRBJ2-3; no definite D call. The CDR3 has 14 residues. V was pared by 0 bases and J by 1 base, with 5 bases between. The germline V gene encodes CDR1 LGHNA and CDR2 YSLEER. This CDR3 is CASSQDSGTDTQYF. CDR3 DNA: TGCGCCAGCAGCCAAGATTCGGGCACAGATACGCAGTATTTT.

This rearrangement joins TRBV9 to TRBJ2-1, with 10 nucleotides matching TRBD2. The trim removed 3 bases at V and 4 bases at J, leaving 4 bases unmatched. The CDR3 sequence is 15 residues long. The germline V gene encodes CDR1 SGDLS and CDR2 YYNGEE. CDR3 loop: CASSEAGGGYNEQFF. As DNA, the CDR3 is TGTGCCAGCAGCGAAGCGGGAGGGGGTTACAATGAGCAGTTCTTC.

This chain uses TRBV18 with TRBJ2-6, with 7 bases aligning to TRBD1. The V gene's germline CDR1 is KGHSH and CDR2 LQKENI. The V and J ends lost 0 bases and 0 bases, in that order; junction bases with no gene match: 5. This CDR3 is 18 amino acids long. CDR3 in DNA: TGTGCCAGCTCACCACCGGGACAGAGCATCTCTGGGGCCAACGTCCTGACTTTC. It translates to CASSPPGQSISGANVLTF. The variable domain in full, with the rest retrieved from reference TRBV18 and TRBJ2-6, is NAGVMQNPRHLVRRRGQEARLRCSPMKGHSHVYWYRQLPEEGLKFMVYLQKENIIDESGMPKERFSAEFPKEGPSILRIQQVVRGDSAAYFCASSPPGQSISGANVLTFGAGSRLTVL.

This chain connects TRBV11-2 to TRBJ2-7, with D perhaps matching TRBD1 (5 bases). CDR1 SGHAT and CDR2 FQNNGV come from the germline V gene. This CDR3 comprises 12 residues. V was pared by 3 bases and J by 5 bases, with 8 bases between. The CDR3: CASSFPRDEQYF. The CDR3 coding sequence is TGTGCCAGCAGCTTTCCCAGGGACGAGCAGTACTTC.

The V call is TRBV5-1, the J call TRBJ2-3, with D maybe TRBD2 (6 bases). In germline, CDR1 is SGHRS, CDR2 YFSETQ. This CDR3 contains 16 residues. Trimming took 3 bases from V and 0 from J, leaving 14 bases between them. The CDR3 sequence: CASSYLADLSTDTQYF. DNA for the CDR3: TGCGCCAGCAGCTATTTAGCGGACCTTAGCACAGATACGCAGTATTTT.

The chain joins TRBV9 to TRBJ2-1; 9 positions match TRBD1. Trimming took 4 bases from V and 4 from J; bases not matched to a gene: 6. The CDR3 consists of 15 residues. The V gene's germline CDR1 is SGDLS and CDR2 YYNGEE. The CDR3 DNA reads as TGTGCCAGCAGCTCCGGGACAGGGACTTACAATGAGCAGTTCTTC. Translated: CASSSGTGTYNEQFF.

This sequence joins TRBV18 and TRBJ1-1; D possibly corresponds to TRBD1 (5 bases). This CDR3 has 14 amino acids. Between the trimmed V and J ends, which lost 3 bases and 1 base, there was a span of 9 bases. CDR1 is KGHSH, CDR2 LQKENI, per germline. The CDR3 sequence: CASSPRAENTEAFF. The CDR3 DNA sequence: TGTGCCAGCTCACCCAGGGCTGAGAACACTGAAGCTTTCTTT.

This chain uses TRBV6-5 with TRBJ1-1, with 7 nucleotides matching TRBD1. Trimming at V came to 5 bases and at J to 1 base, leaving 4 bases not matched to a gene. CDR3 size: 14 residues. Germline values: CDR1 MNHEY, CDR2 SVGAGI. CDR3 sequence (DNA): TGTGCCAGCAGTCCCGGGACAGAGAACACTGAAGCTTTCTTT. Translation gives CASSPGTENTEAFF.

The CDR3 DNA reads TGCGCCAGCAGCTTGGAGGGCAGGGCAACTGGAAACACCATATATTTT. Translating gives CASSLEGRATGNTIYF. This sequence joins TRBV5-1 and TRBJ1-3; tentative D call: TRBD1 (5 bases). The CDR3 totals 16 residues. Germline CDR1 and CDR2: SGHRS and YFSETQ. V dropped 0 bases and J dropped 2 bases, with 12 bases sitting between them.

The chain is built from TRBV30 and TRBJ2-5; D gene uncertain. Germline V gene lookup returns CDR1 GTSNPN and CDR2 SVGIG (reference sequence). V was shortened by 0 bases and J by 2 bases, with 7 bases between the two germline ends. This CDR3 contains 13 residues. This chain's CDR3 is CAWSVLLQETQYF. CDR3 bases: TGTGCCTGGAGTGTACTTCTTCAAGAGACCCAGTACTTC.

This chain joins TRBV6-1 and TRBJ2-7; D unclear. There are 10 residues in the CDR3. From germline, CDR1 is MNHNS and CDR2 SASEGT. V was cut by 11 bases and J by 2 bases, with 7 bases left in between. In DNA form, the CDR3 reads TGTGCCTCAGCGACCTACGAGCAGTACTTC. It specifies CASATYEQYF.

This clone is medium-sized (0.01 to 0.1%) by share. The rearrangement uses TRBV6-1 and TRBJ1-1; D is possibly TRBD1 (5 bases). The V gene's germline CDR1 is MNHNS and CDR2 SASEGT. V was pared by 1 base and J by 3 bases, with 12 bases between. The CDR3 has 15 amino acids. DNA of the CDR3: TGTGCCAGCAGTGAAGTGGGGGGAGGGCACACTGAAGCTTTCTTT. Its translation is CASSEVGGGHTEAFF.

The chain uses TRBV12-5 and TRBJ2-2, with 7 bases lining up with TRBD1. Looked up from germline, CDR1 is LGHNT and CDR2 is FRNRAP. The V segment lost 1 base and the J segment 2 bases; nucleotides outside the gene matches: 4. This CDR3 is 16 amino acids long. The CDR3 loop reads CASGLGTGANTGELFF. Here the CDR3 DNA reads TGTGCTAGTGGTTTGGGTACAGGGGCAAACACCGGGGAGCTGTTTTTT.